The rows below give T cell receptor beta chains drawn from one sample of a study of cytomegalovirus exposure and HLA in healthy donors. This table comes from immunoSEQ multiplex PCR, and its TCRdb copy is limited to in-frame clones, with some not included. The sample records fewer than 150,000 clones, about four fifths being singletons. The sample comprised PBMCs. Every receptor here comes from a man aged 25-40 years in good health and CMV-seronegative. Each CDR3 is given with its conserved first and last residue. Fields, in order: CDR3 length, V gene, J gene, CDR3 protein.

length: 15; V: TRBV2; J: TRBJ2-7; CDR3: CASSEAGQGAREQYF
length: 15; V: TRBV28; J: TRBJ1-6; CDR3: CASSSRTGIYSPLHF
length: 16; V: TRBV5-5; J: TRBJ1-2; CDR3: CASSLFPPMGGYGYTF
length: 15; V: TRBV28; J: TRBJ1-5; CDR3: CASSLYQGGGQPQHF
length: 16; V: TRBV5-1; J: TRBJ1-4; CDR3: CASSLALRGGNEKLFF
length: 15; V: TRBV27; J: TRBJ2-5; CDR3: CASSTRLATHRAQYF
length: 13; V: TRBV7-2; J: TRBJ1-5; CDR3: CASSLRGSQPQHF
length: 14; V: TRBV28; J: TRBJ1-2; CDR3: CASSFRSVRGGYTF
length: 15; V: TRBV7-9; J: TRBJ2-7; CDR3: CASSQTSGNTYEQYF
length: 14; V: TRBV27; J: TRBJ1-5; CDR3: CASRAGRTGQPQNF
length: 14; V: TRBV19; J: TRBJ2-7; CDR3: CASSITPRAYEQYF
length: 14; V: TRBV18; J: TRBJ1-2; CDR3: CASSPTTSDYGYTF
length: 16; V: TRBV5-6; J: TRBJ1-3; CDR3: CASSLGRGTSGNTIYF
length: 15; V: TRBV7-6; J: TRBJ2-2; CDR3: CASSLGTGVTGELFF
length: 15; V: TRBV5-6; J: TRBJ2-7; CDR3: CASSFRVAGYYEQYF
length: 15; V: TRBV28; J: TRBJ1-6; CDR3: CASSQTGIINSALHF
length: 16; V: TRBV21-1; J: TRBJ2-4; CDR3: CASSKGRTGTKNIQYF
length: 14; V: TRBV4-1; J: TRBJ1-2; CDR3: CASSQLRDSYGYTF
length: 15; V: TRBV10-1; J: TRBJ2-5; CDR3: CASSDASGAGETQYF
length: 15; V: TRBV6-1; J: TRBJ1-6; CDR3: CASTENAGYNSPLHF
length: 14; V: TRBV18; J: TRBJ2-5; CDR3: CASAYSGVVETQYF
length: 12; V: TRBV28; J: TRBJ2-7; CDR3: CASRSAAYEQYF
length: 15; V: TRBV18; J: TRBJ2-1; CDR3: CASSPRAGQTVEQFF
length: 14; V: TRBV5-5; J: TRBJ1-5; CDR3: CASTPGGRNQPQHF
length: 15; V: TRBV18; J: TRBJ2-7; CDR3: CASSRQATPGYEQYF
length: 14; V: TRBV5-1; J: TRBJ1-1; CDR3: CASSTGGGRTEAFF
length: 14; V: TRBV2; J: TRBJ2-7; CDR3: CASSEAREGNEQYF
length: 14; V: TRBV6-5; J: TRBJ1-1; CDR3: CASRRGGVDTEAFF
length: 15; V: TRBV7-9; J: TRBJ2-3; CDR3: CASSLVTGGPDTQYF
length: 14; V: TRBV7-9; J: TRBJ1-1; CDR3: CASSLSRGYTEAFF
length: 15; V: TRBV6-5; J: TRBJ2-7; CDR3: CASRRGTGEGYEQYF
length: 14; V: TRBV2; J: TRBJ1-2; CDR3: CASSEWGGNYGYTF
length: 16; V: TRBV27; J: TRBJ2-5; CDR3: CASSDRLAGGRETQYF
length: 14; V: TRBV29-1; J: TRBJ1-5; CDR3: CSVATGVSNQPQHF
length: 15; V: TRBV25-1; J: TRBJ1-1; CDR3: CASSPPTRGSTEAFF
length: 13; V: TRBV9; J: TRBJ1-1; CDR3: CASSVEADTEAFF
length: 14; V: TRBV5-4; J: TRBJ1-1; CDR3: CASSSTGGNTEAFF
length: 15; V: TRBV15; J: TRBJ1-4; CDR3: CATSDRQTLNEKLFF
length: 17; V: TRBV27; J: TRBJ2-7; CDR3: CASSLHFGQAGPYEQYF
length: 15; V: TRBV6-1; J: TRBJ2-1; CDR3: CASSEGGTTYNEQFF
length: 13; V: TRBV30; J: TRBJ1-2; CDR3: CAWKGTGLGGYTF
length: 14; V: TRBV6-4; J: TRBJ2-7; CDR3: CASSDQGASYEQYF
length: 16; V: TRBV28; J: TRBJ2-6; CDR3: CASSGQGWTGANVLTF
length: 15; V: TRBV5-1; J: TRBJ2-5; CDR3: CASSLAGDRGETQYF
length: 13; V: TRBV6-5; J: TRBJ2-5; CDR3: CASTPPGRETQYF
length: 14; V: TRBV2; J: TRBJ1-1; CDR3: CASSESAVQGLAFF
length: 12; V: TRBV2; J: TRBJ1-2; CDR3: CASSGGGYGYTF
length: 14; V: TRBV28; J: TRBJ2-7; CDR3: CASSSRQGIYEQYF
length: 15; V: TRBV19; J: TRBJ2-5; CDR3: CASRPGTGFSETQYF
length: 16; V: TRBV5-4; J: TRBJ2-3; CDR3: CASSSWTSGVADTQYF
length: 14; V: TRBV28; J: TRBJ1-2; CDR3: CASSPWTGEGGYPF
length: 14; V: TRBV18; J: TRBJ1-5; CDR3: CASSEAIKNQPQHF
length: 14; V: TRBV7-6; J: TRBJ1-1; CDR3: CASSPRTGNTEAFF
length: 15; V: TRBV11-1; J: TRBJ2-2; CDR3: CASSLERLITGELFF
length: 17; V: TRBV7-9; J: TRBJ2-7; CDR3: CASSSTSGRGRSYEQYF